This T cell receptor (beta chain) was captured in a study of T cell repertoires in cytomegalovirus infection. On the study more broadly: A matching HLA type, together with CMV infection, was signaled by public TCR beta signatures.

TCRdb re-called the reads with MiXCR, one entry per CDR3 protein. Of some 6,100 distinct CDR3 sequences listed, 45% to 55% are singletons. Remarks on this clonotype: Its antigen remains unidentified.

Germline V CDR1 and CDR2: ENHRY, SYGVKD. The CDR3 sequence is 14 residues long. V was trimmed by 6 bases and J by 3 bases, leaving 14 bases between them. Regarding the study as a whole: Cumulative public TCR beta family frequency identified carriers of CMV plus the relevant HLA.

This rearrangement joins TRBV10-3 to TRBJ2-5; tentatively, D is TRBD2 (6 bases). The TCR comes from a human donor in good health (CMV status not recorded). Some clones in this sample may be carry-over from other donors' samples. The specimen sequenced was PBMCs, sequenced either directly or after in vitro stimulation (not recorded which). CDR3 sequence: CAIRVREEEETQYF. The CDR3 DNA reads TGTGCCATCAGGGTCAGGGAGGAGGAAGAGACCCAGTACTTC.